The T cell receptor (beta chain) under discussion was sequenced for a study of shared clonotypes between healthy human individuals. Study conclusions and caveats: A generally larger estimated richness was seen in naive subsets than in memory subsets. With few donors, the genetic and exposure-history diversity represented was limited.

Per germline, CDR1 SQVTM and CDR2 ANQGSEA. The CDR3 has 16 amino acids. Trimming removed 3 bases from V and 6 bases from J; junction bases left unmatched: 14. For this clone: Its cognate antigen is unknown.

DNA at approximately 200 ng, about 30,000 T cell genomes, went into sorted-subset replicate PCRs. The method was immunoSEQ multiplex PCR; TCRdb's version includes in-frame clones alone and lacks a portion of them. The table includes approximately 1,500,000 clones, roughly 96% detected once. The clonotype was recovered from a man aged 25-40 years in good health. Sequenced: naive CD4+ T cells sorted from blood. As for subset: CD45RA+ positively selected. The chain has TRBV29-1 and TRBJ2-7; the match to TRBD2 covers 10 bases. CDR3 protein: CSVDASSGSLRVEQYF. CDR3 bases: TGCAGCGTTGATGCGTCTAGCGGGAGTCTTAGAGTCGAGCAGTACTTC.